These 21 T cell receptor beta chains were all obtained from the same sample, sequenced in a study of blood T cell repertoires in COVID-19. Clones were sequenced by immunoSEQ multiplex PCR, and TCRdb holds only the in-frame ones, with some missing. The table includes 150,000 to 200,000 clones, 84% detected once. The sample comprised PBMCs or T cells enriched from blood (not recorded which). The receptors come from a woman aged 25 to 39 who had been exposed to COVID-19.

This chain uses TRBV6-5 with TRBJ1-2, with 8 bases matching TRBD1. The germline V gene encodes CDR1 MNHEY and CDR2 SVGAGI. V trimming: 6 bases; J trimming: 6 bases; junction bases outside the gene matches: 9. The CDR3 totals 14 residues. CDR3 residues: CASSSTGASNGYTF. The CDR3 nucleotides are TGTGCCAGCAGCTCGACAGGGGCGTCCAATGGCTACACCTTC.

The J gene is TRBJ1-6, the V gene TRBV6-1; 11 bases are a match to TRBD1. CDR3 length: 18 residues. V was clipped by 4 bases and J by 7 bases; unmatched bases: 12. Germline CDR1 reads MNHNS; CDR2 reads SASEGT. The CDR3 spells CASSGGTGGNLINSPLHF. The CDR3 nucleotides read TGTGCCAGCAGTGGCGGGACAGGGGGTAATCTTATAAATTCACCCCTCCACTTT.

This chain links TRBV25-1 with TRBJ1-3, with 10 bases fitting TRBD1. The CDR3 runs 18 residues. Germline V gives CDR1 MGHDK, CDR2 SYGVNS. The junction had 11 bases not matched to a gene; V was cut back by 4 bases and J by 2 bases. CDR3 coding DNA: TGTGCCAGCAGTGCCCCCGGGACAGGGGAGGCGGCTGGAAACACCATATATTTT. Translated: CASSAPGTGEAAGNTIYF.

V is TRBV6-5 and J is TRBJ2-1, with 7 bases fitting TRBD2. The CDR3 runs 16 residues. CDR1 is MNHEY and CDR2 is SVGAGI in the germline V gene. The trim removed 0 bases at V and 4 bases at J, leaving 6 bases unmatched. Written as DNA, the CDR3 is TGTGCCAGCAGTTACTCGCGGGTCGGGGGGTACAATGAGCAGTTCTTC. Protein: CASSYSRVGGYNEQFF.

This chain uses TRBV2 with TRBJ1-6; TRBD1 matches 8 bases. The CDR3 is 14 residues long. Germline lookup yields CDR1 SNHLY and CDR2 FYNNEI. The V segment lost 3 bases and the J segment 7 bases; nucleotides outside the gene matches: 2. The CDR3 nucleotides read TGTGCCAGCAGTGAGGACAGGGAAAATTCACCCCTCCACTTT. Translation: CASSEDRENSPLHF.

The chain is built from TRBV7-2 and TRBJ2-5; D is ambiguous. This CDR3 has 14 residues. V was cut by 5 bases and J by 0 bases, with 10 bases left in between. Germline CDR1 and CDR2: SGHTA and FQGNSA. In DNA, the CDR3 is TGTGCCAGCAGCGCGGCAGCTCACCAAGAGACCCAGTACTTC. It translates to CASSAAAHQETQYF.

The CDR3 spells CASSPSRGTHEQYF. CDR3 DNA: TGTGCCAGCTCACCGAGTCGGGGTACGCACGAGCAGTACTTC. This chain joins TRBV18 and TRBJ2-7; TRBD2 is a possible D gene (5 bases). Germline loops: CDR1 KGHSH, CDR2 LQKENI. Trimming took off 3 bases at V and 5 bases at J, with 14 bases between the two ends. This CDR3 contains 14 residues.

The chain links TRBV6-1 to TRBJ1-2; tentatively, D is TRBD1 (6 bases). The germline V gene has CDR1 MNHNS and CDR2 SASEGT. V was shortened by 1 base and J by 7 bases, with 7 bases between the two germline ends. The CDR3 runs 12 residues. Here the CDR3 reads CASSEGTVGYTF. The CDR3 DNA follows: TGTGCCAGCAGTGAAGGGACAGTTGGCTACACCTTC.

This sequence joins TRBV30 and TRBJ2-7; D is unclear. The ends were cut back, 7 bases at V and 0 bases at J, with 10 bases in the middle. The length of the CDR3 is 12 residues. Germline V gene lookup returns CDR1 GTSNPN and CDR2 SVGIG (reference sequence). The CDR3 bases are TGTGCCTTTGAGACACACTCCTACGAGCAGTACTTC. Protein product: CAFETHSYEQYF.

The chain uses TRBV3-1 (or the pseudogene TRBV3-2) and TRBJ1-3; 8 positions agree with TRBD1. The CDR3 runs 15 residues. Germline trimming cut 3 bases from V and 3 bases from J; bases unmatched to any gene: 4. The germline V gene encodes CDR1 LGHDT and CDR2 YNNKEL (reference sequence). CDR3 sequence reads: CASSQAGGHGNTIYF. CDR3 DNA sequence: TGTGCCAGCAGCCAGGCAGGGGGCCATGGAAACACCATATATTTT.

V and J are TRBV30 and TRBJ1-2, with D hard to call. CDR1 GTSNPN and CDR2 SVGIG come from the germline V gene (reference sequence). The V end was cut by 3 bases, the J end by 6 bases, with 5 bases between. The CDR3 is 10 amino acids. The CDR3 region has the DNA TGTGCCTGGAGCGGGGATGGCTACACCTTC. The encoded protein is CAWSGDGYTF. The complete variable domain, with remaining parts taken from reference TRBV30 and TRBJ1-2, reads SQTIHQWPATLVQPVGSPLSLECTVEGTSNPNLYWYRQAAGRGLQLLFYSVGIGQISSEVPQNLSASRPQDRQFILSSKKLLLSDSGFYLCAWSGDGYTFGSGTRLTVV.

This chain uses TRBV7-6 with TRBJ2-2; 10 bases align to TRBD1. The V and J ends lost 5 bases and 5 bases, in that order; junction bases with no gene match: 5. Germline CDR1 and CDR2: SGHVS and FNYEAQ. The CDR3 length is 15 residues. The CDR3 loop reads CASSPGTGETGELFF. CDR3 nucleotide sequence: TGTGCCAGCAGCCCCGGGACAGGGGAAACCGGGGAGCTGTTTTTT.

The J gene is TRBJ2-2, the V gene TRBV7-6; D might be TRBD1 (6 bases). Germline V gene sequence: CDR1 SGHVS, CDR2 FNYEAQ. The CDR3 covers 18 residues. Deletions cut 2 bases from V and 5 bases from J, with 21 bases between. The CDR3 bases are TGTGCCAGCAGCTTAATCCTCACAGGGAAAGGAAGGACCGGGGAGCTGTTTTTT. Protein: CASSLILTGKGRTGELFF.

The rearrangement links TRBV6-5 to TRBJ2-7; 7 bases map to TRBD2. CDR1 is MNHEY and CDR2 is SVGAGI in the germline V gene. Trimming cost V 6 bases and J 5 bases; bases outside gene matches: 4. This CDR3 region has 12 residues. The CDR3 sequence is CASSPGTNEQYF. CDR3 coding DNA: TGTGCCAGCAGCCCAGGGACTAACGAGCAGTACTTC.

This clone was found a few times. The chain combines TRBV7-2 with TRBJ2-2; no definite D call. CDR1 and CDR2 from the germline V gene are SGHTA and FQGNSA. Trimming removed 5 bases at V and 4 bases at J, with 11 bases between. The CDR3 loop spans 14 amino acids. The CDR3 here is CASSPTYGTGELFF. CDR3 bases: TGTGCCAGCAGCCCGACTTACGGCACCGGGGAGCTGTTTTTT. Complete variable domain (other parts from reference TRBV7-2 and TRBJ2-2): GAGVSQSPSNKVTEKGKDVELRCDPISGHTALYWYRQSLGQGLEFLIYFQGNSAPDKSGLPSDRFSAERTGGSVSTLTIQRTQQEDSAVYLCASSPTYGTGELFFGEGSRLTVL.

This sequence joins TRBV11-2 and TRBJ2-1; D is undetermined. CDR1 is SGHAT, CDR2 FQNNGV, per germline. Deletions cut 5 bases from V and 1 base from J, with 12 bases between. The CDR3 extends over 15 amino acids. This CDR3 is CASSLVLISYNEQFF. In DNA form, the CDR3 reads TGTGCCAGCAGCCTCGTCTTAATATCCTACAATGAGCAGTTCTTC. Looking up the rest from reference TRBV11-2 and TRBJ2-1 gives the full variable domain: EAGVAQSPRYKIIEKRQSVAFWCNPISGHATLYWYQQILGQGPKLLIQFQNNGVVDDSQLPKDRFSAERLKGVDSTLKIQPAKLEDSAVYLCASSLVLISYNEQFFGPGTRLTVL.

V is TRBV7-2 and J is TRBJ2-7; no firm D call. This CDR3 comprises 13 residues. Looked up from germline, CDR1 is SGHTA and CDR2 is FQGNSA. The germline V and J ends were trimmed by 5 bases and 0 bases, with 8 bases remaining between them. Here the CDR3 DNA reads TGTGCCAGCAGCACGGTCCGCTCCTACGAGCAGTACTTC. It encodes CASSTVRSYEQYF.

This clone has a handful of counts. As DNA, the CDR3 is TGTGCCAGCAGCCGGACTAGCGGGGGCACAGATACGCAGTATTTT. This gives the protein CASSRTSGGTDTQYF. The chain combines TRBV13 with TRBJ2-3, with 12 positions matching TRBD2. The germline V gene encodes CDR1 PRHDT and CDR2 FYEKMQ (reference sequence). The CDR3 is made up of 15 amino acids. The V gene end was trimmed by 5 bases and the J gene end by 1 base; junction bases not matched to a gene: 1.

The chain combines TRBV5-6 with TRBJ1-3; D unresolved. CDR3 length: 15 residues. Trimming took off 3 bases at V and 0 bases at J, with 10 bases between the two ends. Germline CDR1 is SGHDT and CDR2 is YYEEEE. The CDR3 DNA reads TGTGCCAGCAGCTCCTCAGGTCCCTCTGGAAACACCATATATTTT. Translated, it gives CASSSSGPSGNTIYF. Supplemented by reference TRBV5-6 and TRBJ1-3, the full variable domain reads DAGVTQSPTHLIKTRGQQVTLRCSPKSGHDTVSWYQQALGQGPQFIFQYYEEEERQRGNFPDRFSGHQFPNYSSELNVNALLLGDSALYLCASSSSGPSGNTIYFGEGSWLTVV.

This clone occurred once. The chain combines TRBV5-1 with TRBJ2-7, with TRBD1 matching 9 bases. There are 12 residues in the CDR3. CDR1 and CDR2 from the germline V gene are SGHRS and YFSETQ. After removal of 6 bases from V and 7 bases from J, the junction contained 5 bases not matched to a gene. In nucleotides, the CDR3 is TGCGCCAGCACTGGACAGGGGCGGGAGCAGTACTTC. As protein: CASTGQGREQYF.

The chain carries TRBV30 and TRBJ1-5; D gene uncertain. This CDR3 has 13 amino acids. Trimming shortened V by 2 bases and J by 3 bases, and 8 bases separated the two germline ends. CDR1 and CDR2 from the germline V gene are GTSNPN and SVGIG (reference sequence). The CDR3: CAWSCGPNQPQHF. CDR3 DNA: TGTGCCTGGAGTTGCGGGCCCAATCAGCCCCAGCATTTT.